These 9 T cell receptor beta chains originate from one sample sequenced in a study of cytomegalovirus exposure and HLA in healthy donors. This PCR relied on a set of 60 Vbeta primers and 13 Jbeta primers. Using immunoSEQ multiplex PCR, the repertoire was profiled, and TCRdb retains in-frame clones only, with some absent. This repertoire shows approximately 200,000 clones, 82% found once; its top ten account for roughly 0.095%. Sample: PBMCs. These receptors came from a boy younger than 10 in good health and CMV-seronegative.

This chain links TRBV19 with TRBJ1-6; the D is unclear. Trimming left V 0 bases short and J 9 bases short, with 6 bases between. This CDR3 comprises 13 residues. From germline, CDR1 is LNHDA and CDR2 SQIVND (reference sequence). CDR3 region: CASSIEALSPLHF. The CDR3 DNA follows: TGTGCCAGTAGTATAGAGGCCCTTTCACCCCTCCACTTT.

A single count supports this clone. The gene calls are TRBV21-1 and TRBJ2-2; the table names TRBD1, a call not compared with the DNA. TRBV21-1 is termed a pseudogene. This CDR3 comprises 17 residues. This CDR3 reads CASSHVAGTGNTGELFF. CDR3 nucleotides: TGTGCCAGCAGTCACGTAGCCGGGACAGGGAACACCGGGGAGCTGTTTTTT.

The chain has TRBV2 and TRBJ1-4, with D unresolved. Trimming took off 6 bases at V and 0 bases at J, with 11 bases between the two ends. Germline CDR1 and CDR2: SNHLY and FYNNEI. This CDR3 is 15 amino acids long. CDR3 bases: TGTGCCAGCAGAAAGACTATAGCAACTAATGAAAAACTGTTTTTT. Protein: CASRKTIATNEKLFF.

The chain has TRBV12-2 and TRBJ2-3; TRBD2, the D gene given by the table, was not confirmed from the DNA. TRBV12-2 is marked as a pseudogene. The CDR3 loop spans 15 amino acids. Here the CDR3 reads CASRLKITSTDTQYF. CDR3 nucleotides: TGTGCAAGTCGCTTGAAGATTACTAGCACAGATACGCAGTATTTT.

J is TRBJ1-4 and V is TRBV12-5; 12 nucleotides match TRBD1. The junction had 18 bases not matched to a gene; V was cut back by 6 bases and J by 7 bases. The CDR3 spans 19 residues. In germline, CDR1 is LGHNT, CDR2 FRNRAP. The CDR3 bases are TGTGCTAGTGGACCCAACCGGACGGGACAGGGGGCAAGGGGTGAAAAACTGTTTTTT. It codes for CASGPNRTGQGARGEKLFF.

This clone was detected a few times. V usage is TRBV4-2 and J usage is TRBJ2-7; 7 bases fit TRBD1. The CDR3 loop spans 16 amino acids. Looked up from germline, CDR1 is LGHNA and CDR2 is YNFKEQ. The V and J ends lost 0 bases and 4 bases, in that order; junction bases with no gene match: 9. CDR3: CASSQEGDRARYEQYF. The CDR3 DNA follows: TGTGCCAGCAGCCAAGAGGGCGACAGGGCTAGGTACGAGCAGTACTTC.

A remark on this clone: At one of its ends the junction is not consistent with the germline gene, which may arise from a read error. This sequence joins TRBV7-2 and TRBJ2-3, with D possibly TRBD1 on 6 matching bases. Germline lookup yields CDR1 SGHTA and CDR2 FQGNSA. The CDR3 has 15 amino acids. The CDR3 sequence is CASADRISLSETQYF. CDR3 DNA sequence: TGTGCCAGCGCCGACAGGATAAGTCTCTCAGAAACGCAGTATTTT.

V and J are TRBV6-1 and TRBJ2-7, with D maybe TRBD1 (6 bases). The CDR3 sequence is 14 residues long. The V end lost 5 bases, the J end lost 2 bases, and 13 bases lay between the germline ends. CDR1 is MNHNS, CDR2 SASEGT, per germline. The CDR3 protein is CASSLGTRTYEQYF. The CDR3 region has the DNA TGTGCCAGCAGTCTAGGGACACGGACCTACGAGCAGTACTTC.

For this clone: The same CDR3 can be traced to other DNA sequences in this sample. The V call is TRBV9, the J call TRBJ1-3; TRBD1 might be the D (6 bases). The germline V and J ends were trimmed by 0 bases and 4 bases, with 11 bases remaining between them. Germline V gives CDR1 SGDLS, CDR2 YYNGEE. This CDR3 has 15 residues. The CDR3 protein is CASSVAGAGGNTIYF. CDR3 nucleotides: TGTGCCAGCAGCGTAGCAGGGGCAGGAGGAAACACCATATATTTT.